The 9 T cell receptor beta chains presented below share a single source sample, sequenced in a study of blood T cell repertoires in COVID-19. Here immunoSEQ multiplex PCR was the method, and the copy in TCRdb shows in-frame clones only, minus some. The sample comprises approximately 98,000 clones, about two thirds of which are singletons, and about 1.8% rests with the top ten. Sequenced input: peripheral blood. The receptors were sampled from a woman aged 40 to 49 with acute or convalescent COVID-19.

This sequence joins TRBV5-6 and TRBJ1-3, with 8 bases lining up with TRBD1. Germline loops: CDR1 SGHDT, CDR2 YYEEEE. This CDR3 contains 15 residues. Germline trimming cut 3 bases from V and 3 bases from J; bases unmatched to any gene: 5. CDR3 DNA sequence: TGTGCCAGCAGCTCGGGACAGGTATTTGGAAACACCATATATTTT. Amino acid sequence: CASSSGQVFGNTIYF.

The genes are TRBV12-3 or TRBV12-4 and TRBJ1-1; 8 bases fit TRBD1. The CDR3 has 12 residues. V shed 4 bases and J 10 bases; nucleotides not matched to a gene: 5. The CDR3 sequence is CASSSDRVVAFF. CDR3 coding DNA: TGTGCCAGCAGTTCGGACAGGGTCGTAGCTTTCTTT.

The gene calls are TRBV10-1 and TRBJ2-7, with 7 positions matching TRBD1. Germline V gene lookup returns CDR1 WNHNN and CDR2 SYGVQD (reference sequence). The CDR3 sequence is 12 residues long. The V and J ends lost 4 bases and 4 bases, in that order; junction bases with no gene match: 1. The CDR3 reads CASSATGYEQYF. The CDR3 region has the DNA TGCGCCAGCAGTGCGACAGGGTACGAGCAGTACTTC.

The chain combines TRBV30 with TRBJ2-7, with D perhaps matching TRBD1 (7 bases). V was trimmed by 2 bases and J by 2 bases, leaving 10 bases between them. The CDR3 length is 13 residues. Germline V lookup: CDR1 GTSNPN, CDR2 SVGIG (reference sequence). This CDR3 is CAWSRRGPYEQYF. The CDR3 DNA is TGTGCCTGGAGTAGGAGGGGGCCCTACGAGCAGTACTTC.

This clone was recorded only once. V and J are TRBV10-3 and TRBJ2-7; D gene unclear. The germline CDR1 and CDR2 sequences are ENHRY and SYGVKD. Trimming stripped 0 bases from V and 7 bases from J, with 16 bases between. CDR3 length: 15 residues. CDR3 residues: CAISESTLGSREQYF. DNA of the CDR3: TGTGCCATCAGTGAGTCGACTCTGGGTAGTCGGGAGCAGTACTTC.

The CDR3 DNA sequence: TGCGCCAGCAGTGCCGCCAGGGATGGAAACACCATATATTTT. It codes for CASSAARDGNTIYF. This rearrangement joins TRBV10-1 to TRBJ1-3, with D possibly TRBD1 on 5 matching bases. Germline CDR1 reads WNHNN; CDR2 reads SYGVQD (reference sequence). Trimming shortened V by 4 bases and J by 3 bases, and 10 bases separated the two germline ends. CDR3 length equals 14 residues.

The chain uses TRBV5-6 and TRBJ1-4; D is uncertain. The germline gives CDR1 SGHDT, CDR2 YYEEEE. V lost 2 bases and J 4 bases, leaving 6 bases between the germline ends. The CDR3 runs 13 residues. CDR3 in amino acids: CASSFSSNEKLFF. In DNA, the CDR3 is TGTGCCAGCAGCTTTAGCAGTAATGAAAAACTGTTTTTT.

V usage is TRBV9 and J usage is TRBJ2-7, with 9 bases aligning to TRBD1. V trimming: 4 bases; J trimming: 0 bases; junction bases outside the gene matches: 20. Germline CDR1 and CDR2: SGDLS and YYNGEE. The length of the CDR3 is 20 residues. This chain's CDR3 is CASSPSGGQGRVWHSYEQYF. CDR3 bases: TGTGCCAGCAGCCCATCAGGGGGACAGGGAAGGGTTTGGCACTCCTACGAGCAGTACTTC.

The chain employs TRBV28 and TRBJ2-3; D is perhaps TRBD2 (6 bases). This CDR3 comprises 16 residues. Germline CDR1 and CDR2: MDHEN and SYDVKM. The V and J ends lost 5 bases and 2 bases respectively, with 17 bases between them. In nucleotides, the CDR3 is TGTGCCAGCAGTGACCCCCGCGGGGACCCCACAGATACGCAGTATTTT. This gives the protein CASSDPRGDPTDTQYF.